This TCR beta chain derives from a study of blood T cell repertoires in COVID-19. In the study overall: From the United States, Italy and Spain came samples of acute and convalescent COVID-19. Sources were T cells, B-cell-depleted T cells, or PBMCs; the material itself was cDNA or gDNA.

Recruited during active infection, patients (from Seattle) were subsequently followed longitudinally. Germline values: CDR1 MNHEY, CDR2 SMNVEV (reference sequence). Trimming stripped 5 bases from V and 8 bases from J, with 15 bases between. CDR3 length: 14 amino acids. Authors' analysis steps: Reference gene primers were amplified, and this amplification served to estimate nucleated cell counts. The table came from immunoSEQ multiplex PCR; TCRdb's copy has only in-frame clones and leaves some out. Clone size and V and J calls were adopted from that table, with D and trimming inferred from the DNA. The sample has 300,000 to 400,000 clones, around 90% seen once.

The source material was peripheral blood. This TCR derives from a man aged 25 to 40 with COVID-19, enrolled during active disease. The chain couples TRBV27 to TRBJ1-4; D not resolved. CDR3 sequence: CASSPDWSGEKLFF. The DNA of the CDR3 is TGTGCCAGCAGTCCGGACTGGTCGGGGGAAAAACTGTTTTTT.